The 8 T cell receptor beta chains listed next were all sequenced from one sample in a study of T cell repertoires in cytomegalovirus infection. Via MiXCR, TCRdb re-called the reads, giving one row per CDR3 protein. The table includes 370,000 or so distinct CDR3 sequences, about a third detected once. These receptors' targets are unknown. This material consisted of cultured PBMCs, taken from culture after CMV antigen stimulation. The receptors here all came from a human donor in good health (CMV status not recorded). Some clones in this sample may be carry-over from other donors' samples.

Regarding this clonotype: Germline is not matched at one junction end, which may reflect a read error. The chain carries TRBV6-6 and TRBJ1-1; D perhaps matches TRBD1 (5 bases). CDR1 is MNHNY, CDR2 SVGAGI, per germline (reference sequence). The CDR3 runs 15 residues. CDR3 bases: TGTGCCAGCACCCCCGCGGGGGGGAGATACACTGAAGCTTGCTTT. This encodes CASTPAGGRYTEACF.

The DNA of the CDR3 is TGCAGTGCCCCGGTAACAGGGCGGAACACTGAAGCTTTCTTT. This encodes CSAPVTGRNTEAFF. The gene calls are TRBV20-1 and TRBJ1-1, with D possibly TRBD1 on 6 matching bases. CDR3 length: 14 residues. The V gene lost 6 bases and the J gene lost 1 base, with 15 bases spanning the gap. Germline CDR1 reads DFQATT; CDR2 reads SNEGSKA (reference sequence).

This clonotype was found a few times. CDR3 residues: CASSFQASANTEAFF. The CDR3, as DNA: TGTGCCAGCAGTTTTCAAGCCTCAGCGAACACTGAAGCTTTCTTT. This chain links TRBV27 with TRBJ1-1; D unclear. Trimming took 3 bases from V and 1 from J, leaving 12 bases between them. Germline V CDR1 and CDR2: MNHEY, SMNVEV (reference sequence). CDR3 length: 15 residues.

The chain employs TRBV4-3 and TRBJ2-3, with 8 bases fitting TRBD2. J was trimmed by 1 base and V by 0 bases; bases with no gene match: 9. Germline V lookup: CDR1 LGHNA, CDR2 YSLEER. The CDR3 has 18 residues. The CDR3 DNA sequence: TGCGCCAGCAGCCAAGACCCCTTTCTAGCGGGCCGCACAGATACGCAGTATTTT. It codes for CASSQDPFLAGRTDTQYF.

This clonotype was found many times. This chain joins TRBV7-2 and TRBJ2-3; 7 bases are shared with TRBD1. Trimming took 2 bases from V and 0 from J; bases not matched to a gene: 5. The V gene's germline CDR1 is SGHTA and CDR2 FQGNSA. There are 16 residues in the CDR3. The CDR3 here is CASSLRGRASTDTQYF. Here the CDR3 DNA reads TGTGCCAGCAGCTTAAGGGGGCGGGCTAGCACAGATACGCAGTATTTT.

The chain employs TRBV7-2 and TRBJ1-2; 8 bases match TRBD1. CDR3 length equals 14 residues. CDR1 is SGHTA, CDR2 FQGNSA, per germline. V trimming: 4 bases; J trimming: 7 bases; junction bases outside the gene matches: 8. CDR3 DNA sequence: TGTGCCAGCAGCTCCACGACAGGGGTCGGTGGCTACACCTTC. As protein: CASSSTTGVGGYTF.

V gene TRBV19 combines with J gene TRBJ2-1; D is uncertain. Per the germline V gene, CDR1 is LNHDA and CDR2 is SQIVND (reference sequence). Trimming left V 5 bases short and J 8 bases short, with 10 bases between. CDR3 length equals 12 residues. The CDR3 region has the DNA TGTGCCAGTAGTTCCGAGTTGCATGAGCAGTTCTTC. It codes for CASSSELHEQFF.

The chain couples TRBV10-3 to TRBJ1-4; perhaps TRBD1 as D (6 bases). From germline, CDR1 is ENHRY and CDR2 SYGVKD. This CDR3 spans 14 amino acids. Trimming stripped 3 bases from V and 8 bases from J, with 13 bases between. The CDR3: CAISDQGLGEKLFF. The DNA of the CDR3 is TGTGCCATCAGTGACCAGGGGCTCGGAGAAAAACTGTTTTTT.